The 14 T cell receptor beta chains in this list originate from one sample, sequenced in a study of blood T cells in healthy people across ages. A second about 6 to 12 cycle PCR used barcoded and J-beta primers. TCRdb reanalysed the 5' RACE reads using MiXCR and keeps one entry per CDR3 protein. The table shows about 1.7 million distinct CDR3 sequences, with 25% to 30% occurring only once. Sequencing input: blood. The receptors derive from a woman between 25 and 40 years old in good health.

This clonotype was seen only a few times. The chain employs TRBV3-1 and TRBJ2-7; no definite D call. Between the trimmed V and J ends, which lost 4 bases and 9 bases, there was a span of 19 bases. Germline V gives CDR1 LGHDT, CDR2 YNNKEL (reference sequence). This CDR3 region has 14 residues. CDR3 loop: CASSLLGRNTGQYF. CDR3 coding DNA: TGTGCCAGCAGCCTCCTTGGGCGGAACACCGGGCAGTACTTC.

Comments on this clonotype: A much larger clonotype is one base distant, so this may be a read error. The J gene is TRBJ2-4, the V gene TRBV7-2; D is perhaps TRBD1 or TRBD2 (6 bases each). V dropped 8 bases and J dropped 9 bases, with 20 bases sitting between them. The CDR3 consists of 14 residues. Germline V gene sequence: CDR1 SGHTA, CDR2 FQGNSA. This chain's CDR3 is CASALTGGSSIQYF. Written as DNA, the CDR3 is TGTGCCAGCGCCCTAACCGGGGGCTCGAGCATTCAGTACTTC.

This clonotype was counted many times. This sequence joins TRBV20-1 and TRBJ2-1; 8 nucleotides match TRBD1. CDR3 length: 13 residues. Germline V gene sequence: CDR1 DFQATT, CDR2 SNEGSKA (reference sequence). The V and J ends lost 6 bases and 5 bases, in that order; junction bases with no gene match: 6. The CDR3 is CSAEQGDHNEQFF. CDR3 sequence (DNA): TGCAGTGCAGAACAGGGGGACCACAATGAGCAGTTCTTC.

In its sample, this clonotype was seen many times. CDR3 sequence reads: CASSVPSGVQDTQYF. In nucleotides, the CDR3 is TGCGCCAGCAGTGTACCTAGCGGGGTGCAGGATACGCAGTATTTT. This sequence joins TRBV5-1 and TRBJ2-3, with TRBD2 matching over 9 bases. V shed 5 bases and J 6 bases; nucleotides not matched to a gene: 10. Per the germline V gene, CDR1 is SGHRS and CDR2 is YFSETQ. The CDR3 extends over 15 amino acids. Full variable domain (missing parts from reference TRBV5-1 and TRBJ2-3): KAGVTQTPRYLIKTRGQQVTLSCSPISGHRSVSWYQQTPGQGLQFLFEYFSETQRNKGNFPGRFSGRQFSNSRSEMNVSTLELGDSALYLCASSVPSGVQDTQYFGPGTRLTVL.

The genes are TRBV6-5 and TRBJ1-2, with D tentatively TRBD1 (5 bases). Germline V gives CDR1 MNHEY, CDR2 SVGAGI. CDR3 length equals 14 residues. Trimming pared 5 bases from V and 4 bases from J, leaving 14 bases between. CDR3 DNA: TGTGCCAGCAGTCGAGGGACGAGCCCCTATGGCTACACCTTC. This codes for CASSRGTSPYGYTF.

In this sample, this clonotype turned up many times. V usage is TRBV12-3 or TRBV12-4 and J usage is TRBJ1-2; D may be TRBD1 (6 bases). This CDR3 has 13 amino acids. V shed 4 bases and J shed 5 bases, with 11 bases lying between them. CDR3 sequence: CASSSPGAYGYTF. CDR3 DNA sequence: TGTGCCAGCAGTTCCCCAGGGGCATATGGCTACACCTTC.

This chain links TRBV12-3 or TRBV12-4 with TRBJ1-2, with D possibly TRBD1 on 5 matching bases. This CDR3 region has 13 residues. V gave up 6 bases and J gave up 8 bases, with 16 bases separating them. For the CDR3, the DNA is TGTGCCAGCAGCCCCCCGGGGCTCTGGGGCTACACCTTC. It translates to CASSPPGLWGYTF.

This clonotype was found a few times. The chain is built from TRBV6-2 or TRBV6-3 and TRBJ2-1; D not certain. From germline, CDR1 is MNHEY and CDR2 SVGEGT. V was clipped by 10 bases and J by 9 bases, with 19 bases between them. This CDR3 has 13 amino acids. The CDR3 region has the DNA TGTGCCACCTGCAGGCCTGGGTTCGTTGAGCAGTTCTTC. Its translation is CATCRPGFVEQFF.

V and J are TRBV28 and TRBJ2-7; 9 bases agree with TRBD2. TRBJ2-5 explains the end of the DNA better; the J call may be wrong. CDR1 MDHEN and CDR2 SYDVKM come from the germline V gene. This CDR3 comprises 13 residues. The DNA of the CDR3 is TGTGCCAGCAGTTTTAGAGCGGGGGGGACCCAGTACTTC. Its protein is CASSFRAGGTQYF.

CDR3 protein: CASSDRGSGEQYF. In DNA form, the CDR3 reads TGTGCCAGCAGTGACAGGGGGTCTGGCGAGCAGTACTTC. This sequence joins TRBV6-1 and TRBJ2-7; 7 nucleotides line up with TRBD1. Trimming cost V 3 bases and J 6 bases; bases outside gene matches: 5. The length of the CDR3 is 13 residues. Germline V lookup: CDR1 MNHNS, CDR2 SASEGT.

This clonotype was counted at least ten times. The gene calls are TRBV9 and TRBJ2-1; D gene ambiguous. V lost 0 bases and J lost 3, with 13 bases in between. This CDR3 has 16 amino acids. The germline V gene encodes CDR1 SGDLS and CDR2 YYNGEE. The CDR3 bases are TGTGCCAGCAGCGTAGGAGGTGGGATTAACTACAATGAGCAGTTCTTC. It yields the protein CASSVGGGINYNEQFF.

This clonotype was detected only once. A read error may account for a junction end that differs from germline. The chain uses TRBV5-1 and TRBJ1-4; D gene uncertain. Germline V gene data show CDR1 as SGHRS and CDR2 as YFSETQ. CDR3 length: 14 residues. The CDR3 spells CASSLEGTNEKRFF. The CDR3 nucleotides are TGCGCCAGCAGCTTGGAAGGAACGAATGAAAAACGGTTTTTT. The complete variable domain, with remaining parts taken from reference TRBV5-1 and TRBJ1-4, reads KAGVTQTPRYLIKTRGQQVTLSCSPISGHRSVSWYQQTPGQGLQFLFEYFSETQRNKGNFPGRFSGRQFSNSRSEMNVSTLELGDSALYLCASSLEGTNEKRFFGSGTQLSVL.

This clonotype was seen more than once but under ten times. The genes are TRBV2 and TRBJ1-2, with D possibly matching TRBD1 (5 bases). Germline assignment: CDR1 SNHLY and CDR2 FYNNEI. There are 14 residues in the CDR3. Trimming took 4 bases from V and 4 from J, leaving 13 bases between them. The CDR3 nucleotides read TGTGCCAGCAGTGGACCTTCAGGGACCTATGGCTACACCTTC. Protein sequence: CASSGPSGTYGYTF.

The J gene is TRBJ2-7, the V gene TRBV5-1; the match to TRBD2 covers 14 bases. V dropped 3 bases and J dropped 6; count of bases not matched to a gene: 11. This CDR3 is 17 amino acids long. CDR1 is SGHRS and CDR2 is YFSETQ in the germline V gene. The CDR3 nucleotides are TGCGCCAGCAGCTCGACTAGCGGGAGGGTAGGAGTATCCGAGCAGTACTTC. It specifies CASSSTSGRVGVSEQYF.